The following is a TCR beta chain sequence with its context. The antigen is not known. Uncontrolled infection, other autoimmune disease, pregnancy or lactation barred patients from enrollment. The germline gives CDR1 DFQATT, CDR2 SNEGSKA (reference sequence). The CDR3 spans 16 residues. With V trimmed by 0 bases and J by 1 base, 7 bases remained unmatched. RNA transcripts yielded amplified TCR beta CDR3 regions. Researchers ran a first-round RT-PCR on the TCR CDR3 using the HTBI primer set. TCRdb recomputed calls from the multiplex PCR reads with MiXCR, one row per CDR3 protein. The repertoire holds around 480,000 distinct CDR3 sequences, under 15% seen once, with under 20% in the top ten. This sample stems from a study of T cells in Graves' hyperthyroidism and ophthalmopathy. Notes on the study in general: The model foresaw ophthalmopathy a median around 6 months prior to onset. Ophthalmopathy stood apart from stable hyperthyroidism in a 13 V-J model.

This sequence joins TRBV20-1 and TRBJ2-3; 7 positions agree with TRBD2. The sequenced material came from blood. The clonotype originates from a woman aged 18-29 years with Graves' hyperthyroidism. The DNA of the CDR3 is TGCAGTGCTAGAGATCGGGGCGGGAGAGGCACAGATACGCAGTATTTT. This sequence encodes CSARDRGGRGTDTQYF.